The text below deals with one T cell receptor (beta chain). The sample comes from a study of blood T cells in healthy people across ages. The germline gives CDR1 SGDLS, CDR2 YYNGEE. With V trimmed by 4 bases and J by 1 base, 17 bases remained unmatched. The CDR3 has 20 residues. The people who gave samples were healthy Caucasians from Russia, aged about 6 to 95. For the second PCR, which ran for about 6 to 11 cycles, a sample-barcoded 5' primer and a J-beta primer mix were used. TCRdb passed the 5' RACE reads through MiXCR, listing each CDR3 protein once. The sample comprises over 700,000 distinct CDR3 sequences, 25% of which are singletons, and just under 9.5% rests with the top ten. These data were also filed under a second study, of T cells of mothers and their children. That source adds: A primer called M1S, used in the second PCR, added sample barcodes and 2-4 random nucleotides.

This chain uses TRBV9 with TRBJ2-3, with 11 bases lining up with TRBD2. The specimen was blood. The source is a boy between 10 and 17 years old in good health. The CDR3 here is CASSQREGTSGLLGTDTQYF. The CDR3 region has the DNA TGTGCCAGCAGCCAACGCGAGGGGACTAGCGGCCTATTAGGCACAGATACGCAGTATTTT.